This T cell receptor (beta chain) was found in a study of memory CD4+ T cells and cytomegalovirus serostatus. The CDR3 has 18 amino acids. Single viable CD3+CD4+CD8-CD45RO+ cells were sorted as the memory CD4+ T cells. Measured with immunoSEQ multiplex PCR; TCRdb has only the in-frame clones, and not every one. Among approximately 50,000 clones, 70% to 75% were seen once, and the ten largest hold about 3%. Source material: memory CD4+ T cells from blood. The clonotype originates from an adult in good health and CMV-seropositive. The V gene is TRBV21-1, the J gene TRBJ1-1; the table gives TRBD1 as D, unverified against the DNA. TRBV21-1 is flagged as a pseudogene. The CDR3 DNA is TGTGCCAGCGCGAAGGCCGACAGGGAAAGAGGCATGAACACTGAAGCTTTCTTT. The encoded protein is CASAKADRERGMNTEAFF.